This T cell receptor (beta chain) was captured in a study of T cell repertoires in cytomegalovirus infection (dated by TCRdb to the late 2010s). Study-wide context: Peptide stimulations targeted recently identified HLA-C-restricted CMV epitopes, whose presentation resists viral immunomodulation, together with well-studied HLA-B-restricted epitopes. Donor HLA type was relevant to the analysis, as public TCR beta signatures indicated carriage of CMV infection together with the matching HLA type. Overall results and qualifications from the work: In both this cohort and an independent cohort of several hundred donors, the cumulative frequency of public TCR beta family members distinguished carriers of CMV infection plus the relevant HLA type. The ex vivo response was dominated by HLA-C-restricted CMV-specific TCR beta clonotypes, which also provided the single most frequent clonotype in two of eight donors.

Sequencing was performed on an Illumina HiSeq 1500. TCRdb trimmed the raw reads at Q25, called clones with MiXCR and kept productive beta chains. Each CDR3 protein appears once, grouped with its most common genes and DNA. The sample records around 710,000 distinct CDR3 sequences, 25% to 30% of which are singletons. Together, the top ten hold around 12% of the sample. CDR1 LNHNV and CDR2 YYDKDF are derived from the germline V gene (reference sequence). V gives up 8 bases and J gives up 3 bases, and the segment between their germline ends measures 7 bases. Reading from cysteine to phenylalanine, the CDR3 counts 12 amino acids. Of all the DNA, just the CDR3 is kept, 36 bases in frame from base 1. The sample's treatment or condition label, decoded: in vitro stimulation with specific CMV peptide epitopes to enrich CMV-specific T cells. This clonotype was picked up many times. Its antigen is currently not known. The input lacks base qualities; no much larger clone sits a single base away.

Recombination connected TRBV15 to TRBJ2-2, with TRBD2 perhaps the D gene, on 5 matching bases. This TCR derives from a human donor in good health (CMV status not recorded). Some clones in this sample may be carry-over from other donors' samples. The input for sequencing was cultured CD8+ T cells from PBMCs, taken from culture after CMV antigen stimulation. The bases are TGTGCCACCCTCGGGGACACCGGGGAGCTGTTTTTT. The resulting protein is CATLGDTGELFF.